This note documents a single T cell receptor (beta chain) sequence. Its cognate antigen is unknown. The sample is drawn from a study of cytomegalovirus exposure and HLA in healthy donors. Study results and limitations: An Asian-associated ancestry cluster reportedly showed fewer N-insertions than the roughly 670-donor mean in a later analysis. One variant, a missense change in DCLRE1C, was linked in a later analysis to TCR beta V- and J-gene trimming.

Per the germline V gene, CDR1 is SNHLY and CDR2 is FYNNEI. The germline V and J ends were trimmed by 8 bases and 1 base, with 15 bases remaining between them. The CDR3 runs to 14 residues. The PCR employed 60 Vbeta primers together with 13 Jbeta primers. Produced via immunoSEQ multiplex PCR; TCRdb's table is partial and in-frame only. The profile shows around 130,000 clones, 80% to 85% of them singletons. The TCR comes from a boy between 5 and 17 years old in good health and CMV-seronegative. V gene TRBV2 combines with J gene TRBJ2-7, with a weak D call TRBD2 (6 bases). Sequencing was carried out using PBMCs. CDR3 in DNA: TGTGCCAGCGGGCAGGTGGGAGGATCCTACGAGCAGTACTTC. Translation: CASGQVGGSYEQYF.